Detailed here is one T cell receptor beta chain. Its antigen is still unknown. The CDR3 spans 15 residues. V gave up 2 bases and J gave up 5 bases, with 15 bases separating them. Germline V gene lookup returns CDR1 LGHNA and CDR2 YSLEER. Healthy Caucasian individuals from Russia aged roughly 6 to 95 served as donors. The data derive from a study of blood T cells in healthy people across ages. Broader study findings: Age advanced and TCR beta diversity per million T cells fell, roughly linearly. There were more naive CD4+ cells and higher diversity in long-lived donors than in aged donors.

Sample-barcoded 5' priming and a J-beta primer mix drove a second PCR of roughly 7 to 11 cycles. Each CDR3 protein is one row after TCRdb ran MiXCR on the 5' RACE reads. The sample comprises about 1.1 million distinct CDR3 sequences, 30% to 40% of which are singletons, and around 13% rests with the top ten. Material: blood. The receptor was isolated from a man between 18 and 35 years old in good health. The chain is built from TRBV4-3 and TRBJ1-1; TRBD1 is a possible D gene (5 bases). The CDR3 is CASSQTTGGVTEAFF. CDR3 DNA sequence: TGCGCCAGCAGCCAAACAACAGGCGGTGTAACTGAAGCTTTCTTT.